This TCR beta chain was retrieved from a study of blood T cell repertoires in COVID-19. Clones were sequenced by immunoSEQ multiplex PCR, and TCRdb holds only the in-frame ones, with some missing. The table has hundreds of thousands of clones, roughly 87% seen once. The count of this clone is one. The sample taken for sequencing was PBMCs or T cells enriched from blood (not recorded which). The TCR was taken from a woman aged 25 to 39 who had recovered from COVID-19.

The CDR3 protein is CASSYSPRTVGYNSPLHF. For the CDR3, the DNA is TGTGCCAGCAGTTACTCTCCCCGGACAGTAGGCTATAATTCACCCCTCCACTTT. The rearrangement uses TRBV6-2 or TRBV6-3 and TRBJ1-6; tentatively, D is TRBD1 (6 bases). The V and J ends lost 0 bases and 3 bases respectively, with 15 bases between them. The CDR3 length is 18 residues. Per the germline V gene, CDR1 is MNHEY and CDR2 is SVGEGT.